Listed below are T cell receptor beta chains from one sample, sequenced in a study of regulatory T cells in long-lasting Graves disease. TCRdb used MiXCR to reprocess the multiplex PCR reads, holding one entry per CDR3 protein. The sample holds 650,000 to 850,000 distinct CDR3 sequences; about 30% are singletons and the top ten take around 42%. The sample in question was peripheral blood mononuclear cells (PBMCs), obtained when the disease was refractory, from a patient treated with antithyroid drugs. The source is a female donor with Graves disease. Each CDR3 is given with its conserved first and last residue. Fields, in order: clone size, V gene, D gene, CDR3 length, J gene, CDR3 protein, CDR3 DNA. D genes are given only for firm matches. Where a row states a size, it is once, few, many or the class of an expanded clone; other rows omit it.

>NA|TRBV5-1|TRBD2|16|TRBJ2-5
CASSFRSGRLQETQYF
TGCGCCAGCAGCTTTCGTAGCGGGAGGCTGCAAGAGACCCAGTACTTC
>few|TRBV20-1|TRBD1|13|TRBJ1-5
CSARDRGYQPQHF
TGCAGTGCTAGGGACAGGGGGTATCAGCCCCAGCATTTT
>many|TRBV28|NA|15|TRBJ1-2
CASSPVGLANYGYTF
TGTGCCAGCAGCCCTGTCGGGTTAGCTAACTATGGCTACACCTTC
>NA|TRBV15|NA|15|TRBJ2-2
CATSRDRGKTGELFF
TGTGCCACCAGCAGAGATCGCGGGAAAACCGGGGAGCTGTTTTTT
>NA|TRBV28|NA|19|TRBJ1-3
CASSLGSGFQDDSGNTIYF
TGTGCCAGCAGTTTGGGCTCGGGGTTTCAGGACGACTCTGGAAACACCATATATTTT
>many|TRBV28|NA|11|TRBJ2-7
CASMRRYEQYF
TGTGCCAGCATGAGGAGGTACGAGCAGTACTTC
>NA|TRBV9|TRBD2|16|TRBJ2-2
CASSVRAGGHTGELFF
TGTGCCAGCAGCGTAAGAGCGGGAGGGCACACCGGGGAGCTGTTTTTT
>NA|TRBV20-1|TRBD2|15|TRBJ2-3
CSAKTSGTSTDTQYF
TGCAGTGCAAAGACTAGCGGAACTAGCACAGATACGCAGTATTTT
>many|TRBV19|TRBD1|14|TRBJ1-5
CASTVTGSNQPQHF
TGTGCCAGTACCGTGACAGGGAGCAATCAGCCCCAGCATTTT
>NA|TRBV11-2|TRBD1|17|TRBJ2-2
CASSLHRYRGLGGELFF
TGTGCCAGCAGCTTACATCGGTACAGGGGGCTTGGCGGGGAGCTGTTTTTT
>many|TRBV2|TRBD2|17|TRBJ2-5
CASSEVLRGLAEETQYF
TGTGCCAGCAGTGAAGTTCTAAGAGGACTAGCGGAGGAGACCCAGTACTTC
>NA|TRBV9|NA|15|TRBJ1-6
CASSVEQGSNSPLHF
TGTGCCAGCAGCGTAGAGCAGGGTAGCAATTCACCCCTCCACTTT
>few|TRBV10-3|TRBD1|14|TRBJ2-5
CAISGTGPQETQYF
TGTGCCATCAGCGGGACAGGACCCCAAGAGACCCAGTACTTC
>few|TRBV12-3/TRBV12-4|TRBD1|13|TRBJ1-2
CASRGQGEEGYTF
TGTGCCAGCAGGGGACAGGGGGAGGAAGGCTACACCTTC
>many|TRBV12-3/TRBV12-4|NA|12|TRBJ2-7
CASSLMSYEQYF
TGTGCCAGCAGTCTAATGTCCTACGAGCAGTACTTC
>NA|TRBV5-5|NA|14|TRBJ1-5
CASSFTGSEQPQHF
TGTGCCAGCAGCTTCACAGGGTCCGAGCAGCCCCAGCATTTT
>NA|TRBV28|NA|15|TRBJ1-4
CASSKGQATNEKLFF
TGTGCCAGCAGTAAAGGACAAGCAACTAATGAAAAACTGTTTTTT
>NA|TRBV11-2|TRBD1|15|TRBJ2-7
CASSPLRDRDSEQYF
TGTGCCAGCAGCCCCCTCCGGGACAGGGACTCCGAGCAGTACTTC
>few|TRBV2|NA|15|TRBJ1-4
CASSGVGGPNEKLFF
TGTGCCAGCAGTGGCGTGGGAGGGCCTAATGAAAAACTGTTTTTT
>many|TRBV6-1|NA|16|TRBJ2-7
CASSDRYIAETYEQYF
TGTGCCAGCAGTGATCGTTACATAGCGGAGACGTACGAGCAGTACTTC
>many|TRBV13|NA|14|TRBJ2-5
CASSLGLAAETQYF
TGTGCCAGCAGCTTAGGACTAGCTGCGGAGACCCAGTACTTC
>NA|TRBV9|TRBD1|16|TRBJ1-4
CASSVKTGQGNEKLFF
TGTGCCAGCAGCGTGAAGACGGGACAGGGGAACGAAAAACTGTTTTTT
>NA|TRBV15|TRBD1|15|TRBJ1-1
CATSRGIQGTFEAFF
TGTGCCACCAGCAGAGGGATACAGGGGACCTTTGAAGCTTTCTTT
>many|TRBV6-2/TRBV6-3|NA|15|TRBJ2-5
CASSYSGTGYETQYF
TGTGCCAGCAGTTACTCGGGTACAGGGTATGAGACCCAGTACTTC
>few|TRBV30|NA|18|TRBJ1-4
CAWSVETGFRLSYEKLFF
TGTGCCTGGAGTGTTGAAACAGGGTTTCGTCTGTCGTATGAAAAACTGTTTTTT
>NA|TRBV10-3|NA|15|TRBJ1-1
CAISGWDLRTSEAFF
TGTGCCATCAGTGGCTGGGACCTCAGGACGTCTGAAGCTTTCTTT
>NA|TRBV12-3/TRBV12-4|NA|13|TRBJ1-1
CASSFPRGTEAFF
TGTGCCAGCAGTTTTCCCCGGGGCACTGAAGCTTTCTTT
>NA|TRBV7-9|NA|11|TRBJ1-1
CASRRADEAFF
TGTGCCAGCAGGAGGGCAGATGAAGCTTTCTTT
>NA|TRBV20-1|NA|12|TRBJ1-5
CSAPPPSQPQHF
TGCAGTGCTCCCCCCCCCTCCCAGCCCCAGCATTTT
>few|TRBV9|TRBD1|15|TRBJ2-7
CASSSRDRAIYEQYF
TGTGCCAGCAGCTCCCGGGACAGGGCAATCTACGAGCAGTACTTC
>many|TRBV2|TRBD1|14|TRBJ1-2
CASSERQGWSGYTF
TGTGCCAGCAGTGAGAGACAGGGATGGAGTGGCTACACCTTC
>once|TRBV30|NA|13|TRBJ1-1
CAWSRSMNTEAFF
TGTGCCTGGAGTCGCTCTATGAACACTGAAGCTTTCTTT
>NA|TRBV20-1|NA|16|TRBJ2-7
CSASIGLWGADHEQYF
TGCAGTGCTAGTATAGGCCTCTGGGGTGCGGACCACGAGCAGTACTTC
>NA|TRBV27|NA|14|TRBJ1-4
CASSLWQGNEKLFF
TGTGCCAGCAGTTTATGGCAGGGTAATGAAAAACTGTTTTTT
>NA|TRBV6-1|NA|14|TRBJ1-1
CASRVEVPSAEAFF
TGTGCCAGCAGGGTGGAGGTCCCATCGGCTGAAGCTTTCTTT
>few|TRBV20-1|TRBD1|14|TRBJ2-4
CSAIRGQTKNIQYF
TGCAGTGCTATCAGGGGGCAGACCAAAAACATTCAGTACTTC
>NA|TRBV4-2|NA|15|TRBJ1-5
CASSQFGGANQPQHF
TGTGCCAGCAGCCAATTCGGAGGGGCCAATCAGCCCCAGCATTTT
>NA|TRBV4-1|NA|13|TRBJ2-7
CASSQVGMAEQYF
TGCGCCAGCAGCCAAGTGGGGATGGCCGAGCAGTACTTC
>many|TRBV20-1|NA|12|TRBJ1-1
CSASAGNTEAFF
TGCAGTGCTAGCGCGGGGAACACTGAAGCTTTCTTT
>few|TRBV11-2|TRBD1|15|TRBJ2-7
CASSPGQGRSYEQYF
TGTGCCAGCAGCCCGGGACAGGGTCGGTCCTACGAGCAGTACTTC
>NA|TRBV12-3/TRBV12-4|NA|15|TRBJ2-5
CASSLDGRSRETQYF
TGTGCCAGCAGTTTAGACGGTCGTTCACGGGAGACCCAGTACTTC